In this sample, the clone carrying this T cell receptor (beta chain) turned up a few times. Its antigen is as yet unknown. The time point: newly diagnosed GD, antithyroid drugs for less than 3 months. There was RNA extracted from PBMCs, and the TCR library was made from it. Enrollment of patients was through an endocrinology department in Xi'an, China. The CDR3 loop spans 13 amino acids. Trimming shortened V by 5 bases and J by 6 bases, and 13 bases separated the two germline ends. The germline V gene has CDR1 DFQATT and CDR2 SNEGSKA (reference sequence). The data are from a study of regulatory T cells in long-lasting Graves disease. Study-level findings and limits: Favoring TRBV28, TRBJ1-2 and TRBJ2-5 was a feature seen in persistent disease.

Relying on iRepertoire HTBI primers and Arm-PCR of CDR3 regions, the team built TCR beta libraries. TCRdb passed the multiplex PCR reads through MiXCR, listing each CDR3 protein once. Of some 500,000 distinct CDR3 sequences listed, more than 15% are singletons. These data are also associated with another study on T cells in Graves' hyperthyroidism and ophthalmopathy.

The clonotype originates from a woman aged 35-60 years with Graves disease. Here the sequenced sample was peripheral blood mononuclear cells (PBMCs), taken at new diagnosis, from a patient treated with antithyroid drugs. This chain uses TRBV20-1 with TRBJ2-2; the D call may be TRBD1 or TRBD2 (6 bases each). CDR3: CSAYGGLSGELFF. In DNA form, the CDR3 reads TGCAGTGCTTATGGGGGGCTTTCCGGGGAGCTGTTTTTT.